The following is a T cell receptor beta chain sequence with its context. This specimen comes from a study of Graves' ophthalmopathy and Graves' hyperthyroidism. V was pared by 8 bases and J by 5 bases, with 8 bases between. The length of the CDR3 is 11 residues. Germline V CDR1 and CDR2: KGHDR, SFDVKD. Amplification of TCR beta CDR3 regions used RNA transcripts. After a first-round RT-PCR with HTBI primers, a second-round multiplex PCR was run. A single record per CDR3 protein comes from TCRdb applying MiXCR to the multiplex PCR reads. Counted here are 150,000 to 200,000 distinct CDR3 sequences, just under 40% occurring once; the ten biggest clones make up around 9.3%.

This sequence joins TRBV24-1 and TRBJ2-5, with unresolved D. Source material: peripheral blood. This sequence originates from a man under 40 with Graves' ophthalmopathy. This CDR3 is CATKDGETQYF. The CDR3 DNA is TGTGCCACCAAAGATGGGGAGACCCAGTACTTC.